A selection of T cell receptor beta chains follows, all from one sample in a study of human versus mouse CDR3 diversity and MHC coevolution. Profiling relied on immunoSEQ multiplex PCR, and the TCRdb table lists in-frame clones only, not all of them. This table holds about 60,000 clones, around 94% found once. Sequencing input: naive CD4+ T cells from blood. The receptors come from a person in their sixties or seventies in good health. CDR3s include the opening cysteine and the closing phenylalanine or tryptophan. The D gene is left open where the match is weak. The size field is filled for only some rows; it gives once, few, many or a size class.

TRBD2 | . | TRBJ2-7 | TRBV10-1 | CASSESRAGGEDEQYF | TGCGCCAGCAGTGAGTCGCGAGCGGGAGGGGAGGACGAGCAGTACTTC
TRBD2 | few | TRBJ2-1 | TRBV10-1 | CASSESGLGSSNEQFF | TGCGCCAGCAGTGAGTCGGGACTAGGGAGTAGCAATGAGCAGTTCTTC
. | . | TRBJ2-6 | TRBV7-2 | CASSFRYFSGANVLTF | TGTGCCAGCAGCTTCCGTTATTTCTCTGGGGCCAACGTCCTGACTTTC
. | . | TRBJ2-1 | TRBV2 | CASSSQGLVYNEQFF | TGTGCCAGCAGTTCACAGGGCCTGGTCTACAATGAGCAGTTCTTC
. | . | TRBJ2-3 | TRBV29-1 | CSVEVSGGIKEQYF | TGCAGCGTTGAGGTTAGCGGCGGAATTAAAGAGCAGTATTTT
. | . | TRBJ1-3 | TRBV11-2 | CASSPLSGNTIYF | TGTGCCAGCAGTCCCCTCTCTGGAAACACCATATATTTT
. | . | TRBJ2-5 | TRBV5-1 | CASSWAGLLETQYF | TGCGCCAGCAGCTGGGCGGGGCTGTTAGAGACCCAGTACTTC
. | . | TRBJ2-2 | TRBV15 | CATSREGVNTGELFF | TGTGCCACCAGCAGAGAGGGAGTAAACACCGGGGAGCTGTTTTTT
. | once | TRBJ2-1 | TRBV13 | CASSLGGEQFF | TGTGCCAGCAGCTTGGGGGGTGAGCAGTTCTTC
TRBD1 | . | TRBJ2-3 | TRBV29-1 | CSVSDRGRRTDTQYF | TGCAGCGTCTCAGACAGGGGGCGCCGCACAGATACGCAGTATTTT
. | . | TRBJ2-7 | TRBV6-1 | CASRPTGTYEQYF | TGTGCCAGCAGGCCGACAGGAACCTACGAGCAGTACTTC
TRBD2 | once | TRBJ2-1 | TRBV2 | CASRGLAGLQGEQFF | TGTGCCAGCAGGGGACTAGCGGGGCTGCAGGGGGAGCAGTTCTTC
TRBD2 | . | TRBJ2-7 | TRBV29-1 | CSVGTSGSGYEQYF | TGCAGCGTGGGGACTAGCGGGAGCGGGTACGAGCAGTACTTC
. | . | TRBJ2-5 | TRBV9 | CASSVAGQETQYF | TGTGCCAGCAGCGTAGCGGGCCAAGAGACCCAGTACTTC
TRBD1 | . | TRBJ1-5 | TRBV10-3 | CATRDRESNQPQHF | TGTGCCACGCGGGACAGGGAAAGCAATCAGCCCCAGCATTTT
. | . | TRBJ2-7 | TRBV9 | CASSVLGTVSYEQYF | TGTGCCAGCAGCGTGCTTGGGACTGTTTCCTACGAGCAGTACTTC
. | . | TRBJ2-4 | TRBV12-5 | CASGLGTKQNIQYF | TGTGCTAGTGGTTTGGGGACTAAGCAGAACATTCAGTACTTC
. | . | TRBJ2-3 | TRBV29-1 | CSVEDFGGRTDTQYF | TGCAGCGTTGAAGATTTCGGGGGGCGGACAGATACGCAGTATTTT
. | . | TRBJ2-7 | TRBV5-1 | CASSFGGRSYEQYF | TGCGCCAGCAGCTTTGGAGGGAGGTCATACGAGCAGTACTTC
. | . | TRBJ1-6 | TRBV30 | CAWSGGTNSPLHF | TGTGCCTGGAGTGGCGGCACGAATTCACCCCTCCACTTT
TRBD1 | . | TRBJ2-7 | TRBV5-3 | CARSSLQGQVYEQYF | TGTGCCAGAAGCTCACTACAGGGGCAGGTCTACGAGCAGTACTTC
TRBD2 | . | TRBJ2-7 | TRBV19 | CASSIGTDGGSSYEQYF | TGTGCCAGTAGTATAGGGACCGACGGGGGGAGCTCCTACGAGCAGTACTTC
TRBD2 | once | TRBJ2-1 | TRBV18 | CASSLDRTSGYNEQFF | TGTGCCAGCTCACTCGATCGGACTAGCGGATACAATGAGCAGTTCTTC
TRBD2 | . | TRBJ2-3 | TRBV7-2 | CASSLTSGRTRDTQYF | TGTGCCAGCAGCTTAACTAGCGGGAGGACTCGAGATACGCAGTATTTT
TRBD2 | . | TRBJ2-1 | TRBV19 | CASSIAGELSEQFF | TGTGCCAGTAGTATCGCGGGGGAATTGAGTGAGCAGTTCTTC
TRBD1 | . | TRBJ1-4 | TRBV4-1 | CASSQTGTGGEKLFF | TGCGCCAGCAGCCAAACCGGGACAGGGGGTGAAAAACTGTTTTTT
TRBD2 | . | TRBJ2-2 | TRBV6-1 | CASDGTRGELFF | TGTGCCAGCGACGGGACTAGAGGGGAGCTGTTTTTT
. | . | TRBJ2-1 | TRBV5-8 | CASSPLNEQFF | TGTGCCAGCAGCCCGTTAAATGAGCAGTTCTTC
. | . | TRBJ2-6 | TRBV5-1 | CASSLVEGSGANVLTF | TGCGCCAGCAGCTTGGTAGAGGGCTCTGGGGCCAACGTCCTGACTTTC
TRBD1 | . | TRBJ2-1 | TRBV27 | CASSLGPGQSFYHEQFF | TGTGCCAGCAGTTTAGGTCCGGGACAGAGTTTCTATCATGAGCAGTTCTTC
TRBD2 | . | TRBJ2-2 | TRBV5-1 | CASSLGTSANTGELFF | TGCGCCAGCAGCTTGGGTACTAGCGCGAACACCGGGGAGCTGTTTTTT
. | . | TRBJ1-2 | TRBV18 | CASSPAGVGGYTF | TGTGCCAGCTCACCAGCCGGGGTCGGCGGCTACACCTTC
. | few | TRBJ2-5 | TRBV2 | CASSKVEGEETQYF | TGTGCCAGCAGTAAAGTAGAGGGGGAGGAGACCCAGTACTTC
. | . | TRBJ1-3 | TRBV11-2 | CASSLGVNSGNTIYF | TGTGCCAGCAGCTTAGGTGTAAACTCTGGAAACACCATATATTTT
. | once | TRBJ2-7 | TRBV6-5 | CASTTKGNYEQYF | TGTGCCAGCACCACAAAGGGGAACTACGAGCAGTACTTC
TRBD2 | . | TRBJ2-3 | TRBV6-1 | CASPGASGRTDTQYF | TGTGCCAGCCCCGGGGCTAGCGGGAGGACAGATACGCAGTATTTT
TRBD2 | . | TRBJ2-3 | TRBV10-1 | CATTTSGREAQYF | TGCGCCACCACCACTAGCGGGAGGGAGGCGCAGTATTTT
TRBD2 | . | TRBJ2-7 | TRBV2 | CASRTSGGPYEQYF | TGTGCCAGCCGTACTAGCGGGGGGCCCTACGAGCAGTACTTC
. | . | TRBJ2-5 | TRBV10-3 | CAIGGGLGETQYF | TGTGCCATCGGGGGGGGGCTTGGAGAGACCCAGTACTTC
. | . | TRBJ2-7 | TRBV6-5 | CASRTPGGTYEQYF | TGTGCCAGCAGAACCCCAGGGGGGACCTACGAGCAGTACTTC
TRBD2 | once | TRBJ2-1 | TRBV9 | CASSRAGDMNEQFF | TGTGCCAGCAGCAGGGCGGGAGATATGAATGAGCAGTTCTTC
TRBD1 | . | TRBJ2-2 | TRBV5-6 | CASSFRDRAFTGELFF | TGTGCCAGCAGCTTCCGGGACAGGGCATTCACCGGGGAGCTGTTTTTT
. | . | TRBJ2-7 | TRBV7-9 | CASSSRAGPYEQYF | TGTGCCAGCAGCAGCCGGGCGGGACCCTACGAGCAGTACTTC
TRBD1 | . | TRBJ2-7 | TRBV19 | CASSEGQYPYEQYF | TGTGCCAGTAGTGAGGGACAGTATCCCTACGAGCAGTACTTC
. | . | TRBJ1-1 | TRBV2 | CAARREPNTEAFF | TGTGCTGCCAGGCGGGAACCGAACACTGAAGCTTTCTTT
TRBD2 | once | TRBJ2-5 | TRBV5-1 | CASSLVLAGAGETQYF | TGCGCCAGCAGCTTGGTTTTAGCGGGAGCCGGTGAGACCCAGTACTTC